These 14 T cell receptor beta chains were sequenced from one sample in a study of blood T cells in healthy people across ages. The authors ran a second PCR of about 7 to 12 cycles using a sample-barcoded 5' primer and a J-beta primer mix. TCRdb processed the 5' RACE reads anew with MiXCR; each CDR3 protein has one entry. The data hold under 950,000 distinct CDR3 sequences, with approximately 22% observed a single time. The sequenced material came from blood. The receptors here all came from a man between 65 and 79 years old in good health.

This clonotype was picked up a small number of times. V is TRBV7-9 and J is TRBJ2-1, with 7 positions matching TRBD2. The CDR3 has 12 amino acids. CDR1 and CDR2 (germline): SEHNR, FQNEAQ (reference sequence). V lost 5 bases to trimming and J lost 13 bases; unmatched junction nucleotides: 8. The DNA of the CDR3 is TGTGCCAGCAGCACCTTTAGCGGGTCCCAGTTCTTC. Translated: CASSTFSGSQFF.

This chain connects TRBV6-1 to TRBJ1-2, with D hard to call. There are 13 residues in the CDR3. Germline values: CDR1 MNHNS, CDR2 SASEGT. V lost 2 bases to trimming and J lost 9 bases, with 13 bases between them. CDR3 in amino acids: CASSELELNRYTF. CDR3 nucleotides: TGTGCCAGCAGTGAATTAGAGCTAAATCGCTACACCTTC.

Worth noting for this clonotype: At one end the junction does not follow the germline gene, possibly because of a read error. This chain joins TRBV12-3 or TRBV12-4 and TRBJ2-3; D is uncertain. The CDR3 covers 11 residues. The CDR3 is CARVRLDVQYF. The CDR3 bases are TGTGCCAGAGTTAGATTGGATGTGCAGTATTTC.

This chain connects TRBV5-1 to TRBJ1-1, with TRBD1 as a possible D gene (5 bases). From germline, CDR1 is SGHRS and CDR2 YFSETQ. V dropped 2 bases and J dropped 0 bases, with 11 bases sitting between them. The CDR3 extends over 15 amino acids. The CDR3, as DNA: TGCGCCAGCAGCTTTACAGGCTTGATGAACACTGAAGCTTTCTTT. Translated: CASSFTGLMNTEAFF. Full variable domain (outside the CDR3, taken from reference TRBV5-1 and TRBJ1-1): KAGVTQTPRYLIKTRGQQVTLSCSPISGHRSVSWYQQTPGQGLQFLFEYFSETQRNKGNFPGRFSGRQFSNSRSEMNVSTLELGDSALYLCASSFTGLMNTEAFFGQGTRLTVV.

This clonotype was recorded a few times. The V and J genes are TRBV6-5 and TRBJ2-5, with D perhaps matching TRBD2 (6 bases). The germline gives CDR1 MNHEY, CDR2 SVGAGI. The CDR3 length is 17 residues. With 0 bases removed from V and 6 bases from J, the gap between germline ends came to 20 bases. CDR3: CASSYSIGGGSGKTQYF. The CDR3 nucleotides are TGTGCCAGCAGTTACTCGATCGGTGGGGGGAGTGGAAAGACCCAGTACTTC.

V gene TRBV14 combines with J gene TRBJ2-3, with a weak D call TRBD2 (6 bases). The CDR3 has 17 residues. CDR1 is SGHDN, CDR2 FVKESK, per germline. V was clipped by 0 bases and J by 0 bases, with 13 bases between them. Here the CDR3 reads CASSQDRRGPSTDTQYF. The CDR3 nucleotides are TGTGCCAGCAGCCAAGATCGGCGGGGCCCAAGCACAGATACGCAGTATTTT.

The chain has TRBV12-3 or TRBV12-4 and TRBJ1-5; 10 bases are shared with TRBD1. The trim removed 4 bases at V and 2 bases at J, leaving 5 bases unmatched. The CDR3 is made up of 16 amino acids. The CDR3 loop is CASSSRQGAGNQPQHF. The CDR3, as DNA: TGTGCCAGCAGTTCAAGACAGGGGGCAGGCAATCAGCCCCAGCATTTT.

The V and J genes are TRBV6-6 and TRBJ2-6; a possible D gene is TRBD2 (5 bases). In germline, CDR1 is MNHNY, CDR2 SVGAGI (reference sequence). V lost 5 bases, J lost 0 bases, and 11 bases lay in between. The CDR3 covers 16 residues. CDR3 nucleotide sequence: TGTGCCAGCAGTCCCGGGATTCTCTCTGGGGCCAACGTCCTGACTTTC. Its translation is CASSPGILSGANVLTF.

This chain connects TRBV11-2 to TRBJ1-1; a possible D gene is TRBD1 (6 bases). CDR1 SGHAT and CDR2 FQNNGV come from the germline V gene. The CDR3 consists of 17 residues. Trimming removed 1 base from V and 3 bases from J, with 18 bases in between. The DNA of the CDR3 is TGTGCCAGCAGCTTAGCTGGGGGCAAAACGGGTTACACTGAAGCTTTCTTT. This gives the protein CASSLAGGKTGYTEAFF.

In this sample, this clonotype turned up once. This rearrangement joins TRBV12-3 or TRBV12-4 to TRBJ2-1; D not certain. The CDR3 has 13 amino acids. The V and J ends lost 7 bases and 2 bases respectively, with 9 bases between them. CDR3 sequence reads: CASTQEPYNEQFF. CDR3 sequence (DNA): TGTGCCAGCACCCAGGAGCCCTACAATGAGCAGTTCTTC.

The chain recombines TRBV5-1 with TRBJ2-7; no reliable D call. The length of the CDR3 is 14 residues. V was trimmed by 5 bases and J by 2 bases, leaving 14 bases between them. Germline V CDR1 and CDR2: SGHRS, YFSETQ. CDR3 loop: CASSSQGDTYEQYF. The CDR3 DNA reads TGCGCCAGCAGTTCCCAAGGAGACACCTACGAGCAGTACTTC. Combining the CDR3 with reference TRBV5-1 and TRBJ2-7 gives the whole variable domain KAGVTQTPRYLIKTRGQQVTLSCSPISGHRSVSWYQQTPGQGLQFLFEYFSETQRNKGNFPGRFSGRQFSNSRSEMNVSTLELGDSALYLCASSSQGDTYEQYFGPGTRLTVT.

This clonotype was seen once. This chain links TRBV11-2 with TRBJ1-5; a possible D gene is TRBD1 (6 bases). Trimming left V 5 bases short and J 5 bases short, with 13 bases between. The CDR3 contains 14 residues. Germline loops: CDR1 SGHAT, CDR2 FQNNGV. CDR3 sequence (DNA): TGTGCCAGCAGCATAGTCGGGGGCTATCAGCCCCAGCATTTT. Translating it yields CASSIVGGYQPQHF.

For this clonotype: This may come from a read error, since a much larger clone is one base off. This chain joins TRBV5-1 and TRBJ2-3; D gene uncertain. V dropped 3 bases and J dropped 1 base, with 6 bases sitting between them. The CDR3 contains 13 residues. Germline V CDR1 and CDR2: SGHRS, YFSETQ. The CDR3 DNA reads TGCGCCAGCAGCTCCGGGTGCACAGATACGCAGTATTTT. This translates into CASSSGCTDTQYF.

This clonotype appeared a few times. The chain combines TRBV27 with TRBJ1-1; 8 positions agree with TRBD1. V lost 1 base, J lost 4 bases, and 8 bases stayed unmatched. This CDR3 contains 16 residues. CDR1 and CDR2 from the germline V gene are MNHEY and SMNVEV (reference sequence). The DNA of the CDR3 is TGTGCCAGCAGTTTATGGGCAGGGGGCTCGAGCACTGAAGCTTTCTTT. This gives the protein CASSLWAGGSSTEAFF.